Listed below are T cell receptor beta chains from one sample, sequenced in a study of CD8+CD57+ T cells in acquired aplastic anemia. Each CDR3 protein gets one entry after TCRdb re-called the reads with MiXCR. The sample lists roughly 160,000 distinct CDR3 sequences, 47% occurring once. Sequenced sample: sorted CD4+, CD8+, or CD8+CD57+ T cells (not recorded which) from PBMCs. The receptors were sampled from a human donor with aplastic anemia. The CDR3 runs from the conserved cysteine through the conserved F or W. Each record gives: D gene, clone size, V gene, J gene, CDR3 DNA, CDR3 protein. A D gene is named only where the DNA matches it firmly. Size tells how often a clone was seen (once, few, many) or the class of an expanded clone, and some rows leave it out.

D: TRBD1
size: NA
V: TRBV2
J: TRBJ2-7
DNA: TGTGCCAGCAGTGAACGGGACAGGCCTAGGGAGCAGTACTTC
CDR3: CASSERDRPREQYF

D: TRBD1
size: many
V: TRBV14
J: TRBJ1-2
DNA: TGTGCCAGCAGCCAAGAGCTCGATGGGACAGGGGGTGATGGCTACACCTTC
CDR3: CASSQELDGTGGDGYTF

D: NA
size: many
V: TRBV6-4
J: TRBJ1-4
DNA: TGTGCCAGCAGTCGTGGTGAAAAACTGTTTTTT
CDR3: CASSRGEKLFF

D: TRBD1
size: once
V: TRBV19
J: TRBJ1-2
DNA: TGTGCCAGTAGTGAAACAGGGGTAGGCTACACCTTC
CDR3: CASSETGVGYTF

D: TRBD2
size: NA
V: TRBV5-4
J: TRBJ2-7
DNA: TGTGCCAGCAGTTGGGGAGTAGCGGGAGACTACGAGCAGTACTTC
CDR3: CASSWGVAGDYEQYF

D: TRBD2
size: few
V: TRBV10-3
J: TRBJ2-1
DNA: TGTGCCAGCAGTTACCCCCCGGGACTAGCGGGCCTCGGGGAGCAGTTCTTC
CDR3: CASSYPPGLAGLGEQFF

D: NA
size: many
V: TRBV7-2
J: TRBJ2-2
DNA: TGTGCCAGCAGCTTAGCCGGGGAGCTGTTTTTT
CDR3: CASSLAGELFF

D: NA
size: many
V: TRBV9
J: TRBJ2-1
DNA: TGTGCCAGCAGCGTAGACGGGCGGACTCAATCCTACAATGAGCAGTTCTTC
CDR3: CASSVDGRTQSYNEQFF

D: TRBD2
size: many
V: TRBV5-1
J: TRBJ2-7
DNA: TGCGCCAGCAGCTTGGAACTAGCGGGAGCCCAAAACGAGCAGTACTTC
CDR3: CASSLELAGAQNEQYF

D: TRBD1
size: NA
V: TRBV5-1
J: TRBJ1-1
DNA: TGCGCCAGCACCCAACCCGGACAGGGTAGAACTGAAGCTTTCTTT
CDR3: CASTQPGQGRTEAFF

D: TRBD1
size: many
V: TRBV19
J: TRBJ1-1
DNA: TGTGCCAGTAGTATAACTTTTCCGGGACAGGGAGGGCCTGAAGCTTTCTTT
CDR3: CASSITFPGQGGPEAFF

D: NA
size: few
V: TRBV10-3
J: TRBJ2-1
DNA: TGTGCCATCAGTGAGTCGCAGGTCCTTACAATGGGAGAGCAGTTCTTC
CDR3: CAISESQVLTMGEQFF

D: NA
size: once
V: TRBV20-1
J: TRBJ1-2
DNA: TGCAGTGCTCGAAATTCAATAACAGGGCGAGGTGGCTACACCTTC
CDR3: CSARNSITGRGGYTF

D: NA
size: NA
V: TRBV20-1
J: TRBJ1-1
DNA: TGCAGTGCTACCCCCAGTTCCTGGCGGGGTGAAGCTTTCTTT
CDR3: CSATPSSWRGEAFF

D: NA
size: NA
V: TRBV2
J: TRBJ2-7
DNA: TGTGCCAGCAGTCCGGGACTCGCGGACGAGCAGTACTTC
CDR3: CASSPGLADEQYF

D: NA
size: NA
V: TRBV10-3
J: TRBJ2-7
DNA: TGTGCCATCAGAGACTCTAACGAGCAGTACTTC
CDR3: CAIRDSNEQYF